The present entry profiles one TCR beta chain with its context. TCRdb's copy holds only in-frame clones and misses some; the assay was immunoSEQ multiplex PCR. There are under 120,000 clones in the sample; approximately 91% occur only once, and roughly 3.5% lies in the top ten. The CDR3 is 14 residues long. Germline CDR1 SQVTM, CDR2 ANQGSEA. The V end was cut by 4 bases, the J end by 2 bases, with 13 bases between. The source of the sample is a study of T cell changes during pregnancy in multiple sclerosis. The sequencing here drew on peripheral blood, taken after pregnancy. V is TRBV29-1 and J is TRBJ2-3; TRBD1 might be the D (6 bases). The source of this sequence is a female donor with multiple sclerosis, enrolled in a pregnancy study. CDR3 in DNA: TGCAGCGTTGGGGGGCCGCAAAACACAGATACGCAGTATTTT. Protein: CSVGGPQNTDTQYF.